Described below is a single T cell receptor (beta chain) sequence and its context. Its specific antigen is unknown. No base-level quality is on record; no much larger clone is a single base apart. The library was prepared using 5' RACE. TCRdb lists the instrument as Illumina HiSeq 2500. A second PCR of about 6 to 11 cycles was performed with a sample-barcoded 5' primer and a J-beta primer mix. A unique molecular identifier was introduced onto each TCR beta cDNA molecule by a template-switch 5' adaptor carrying 12 random nucleotides. Each sample yielded at least 2.5 million CDR3-containing paired-end reads. First-strand cDNA was synthesized from all RNA with the Mint cDNA synthesis kit, primed by a TRBC-specific oligonucleotide. Following uracil-DNA glycosylase treatment, all cDNA underwent a first 18-cycle PCR with the universal primers M1SS and BC2_uni_R. As for how the authors treated the data: Each sample was normalized by randomly selecting 1 million high-quality reads, each carrying a distinct molecular identifier. Instead of being binned into consensus sequences, reads with shared molecular identifiers were discarded. MiTCR, run with a Q25 quality threshold and the strictest error-elimination algorithm, handled CDR3 identification, clonotype clustering and error correction. Lower-bound total TCR beta diversity was estimated with a nonparametric unseen species model using Euler transformation. Clones were called with MiXCR by TCRdb after fastp trimmed the public reads at Q25, and only in-frame beta chains were retained. Every entry covers one CDR3 protein and lists the most common genes and DNA from its rows. V and J calls and clone size were set by TCRdb, not the authors. This sample holds about 970,000 distinct CDR3 sequences; 45% to 60% were observed only once. The biggest ten clones account for about 22% of the sample.

This sample was taken from a study of blood T cells in healthy people across ages (dated by TCRdb to the mid-2010s). Regarding the complete study: In model experiments, template switching captured about one uniquely barcoded TCR beta cDNA molecule for every two T cells. The study measured age-related changes in TCR beta repertoire diversity using deep sequencing normalized with unique cDNA molecular identifiers. The donors were split into four age groups: young (average about 16 years), middle-aged (39), aged (about 56) and long-lived (under 90). Donors of different ages were randomly distributed across sequencing lanes to avoid experimental bias. The study analyzed two additional independent replicas of 1 million unique cDNA reads from the same blood draw for two donors, one aged 18 to 30 and one aged 80 or older.

What the authors observed across the whole study: Because donor CMV infection status was unknown, age-related changes in expanded clonotypes were potentially confounded. Conclusive comparison of naive and antigen-experienced compartments was prevented by the profiling of bulk unsorted PBMCs. Estimates of total diversity from one million sequenced T cells were regarded as lower bounds and underestimates. Observed TCR beta diversity per million T cells fell roughly linearly with age, and a significant reduction was already apparent by age about 36. Compared with the aged group, the long-lived group had more naive CD4+ T cells, fewer expanded clones and increased TCR diversity, suggesting age selection. There was a strong correlation between observed TCR beta diversity and the percentage of naive T cells measured by flow cytometry.

Relative to germline, V is missing 4 bases and J is missing 6 bases, with 12 bases of the junction outside any gene match. The CDR3 holds 15 amino acids from the cysteine to the phenylalanine. Of the read, only the CDR3 DNA is kept; its 45 bases are in frame from base 1. The germline V gene gives CDR1 as MGHRA and CDR2 as YSYEKL. The roughly 39 donors, aged about 6 to 95 years, were systemically healthy Caucasian individuals from Russia. Roughly 11 milliliters of peripheral blood were drawn from each donor into EDTA-treated Vacutainer tubes. Ficoll-Paque density-gradient centrifugation was used to isolate PBMCs, with at least 7 million per sample. Total RNA was extracted from PBMCs with Trizol reagent, with at least 6 micrograms obtained per sample. Naive CD45RAhigh/CD27high T cell percentages were measured by flow cytometry on a PBMC aliquot from every donor.

This TCR derives from an older woman in good health. The receptor chain draws on TRBV4-1 and TRBJ2-7, with 7 central nucleotides matching TRBD1. Input material: blood. The CDR3 protein is CASSRDSGQAPEQYF. DNA sequence: TGCGCCAGCAGCCGAGACTCCGGACAGGCTCCCGAGCAGTACTTC.